This TCR beta chain was captured by sequencing in a study of cytomegalovirus exposure and HLA in healthy donors. The study's findings and limits: Sequencing depth roughly uniform across donors was assumed in presence/absence analyses. From TCR beta sequences, most subjects' HLA-A and HLA-B alleles were reportedly predicted accurately.

Amplification used 60 Vbeta primers and 13 Jbeta primers. Measured with immunoSEQ multiplex PCR; TCRdb has only the in-frame clones, and not every one. The sample has around 67,000 clones; around 70% are singletons. About this clone itself: The antigen is undetermined.

The CDR3 is 12 amino acids. Trimming left V 3 bases short and J 8 bases short, with 13 bases between. Germline lookup yields CDR1 SQVTM and CDR2 ANQGSEA. The chain recombines TRBV29-1 with TRBJ1-2; D ambiguous. The receptor was isolated from a woman in her 30s in good health and CMV-seropositive. Sequencing was carried out using PBMCs. CDR3 in DNA: TGCAGCGTTGAGAGCGCCTCCGTCGGCTACACCTTC. Translating gives CSVESASVGYTF.